A few counts support the clone carrying this T cell receptor beta chain. Its antigen remains unidentified. The data originate from a study of T cell repertoires in cytomegalovirus infection. On the study more broadly: It was the public TCR beta signatures that indicated both CMV infection and matching HLA type.

TCRdb fed the reads into MiXCR, producing one record per CDR3 protein. In the table there are 510,000 or so distinct CDR3 sequences, 26% of which are singletons. CDR1 DFQATT and CDR2 SNEGSKA come from the germline V gene (reference sequence). Unmatched junction bases numbered 6, after V lost 6 bases and J lost 9 bases. The CDR3 length is 13 residues. Whole-study results and caveats: Frequencies of public TCR beta families were cumulated, and this identified carriers of CMV plus the relevant HLA. The study found HLA-C-restricted CMV-specific TCR beta clonotypes dominating the ex vivo response.

The chain couples TRBV20-1 to TRBJ2-1; TRBD1 agrees at 12 bases. Material: PBMCs. The TCR originated in a human donor in good health (CMV status not recorded). Some clones in this sample may be carry-over from other donors' samples. The CDR3 nucleotides are TGCAGTGCAAGGGACAGGGGGCCTGGTGAGCAGTTCTTC. Translation: CSARDRGPGEQFF.